This T cell receptor (beta chain) was obtained from a study of cytomegalovirus exposure and HLA in healthy donors. The donors gave bone marrow, and they were healthy. Per germline, CDR1 GTSNPN and CDR2 SVGIG (reference sequence). V lost 2 bases, J lost 0 bases, and 2 bases stayed unmatched. The CDR3 covers 16 residues. Findings and limits, study-wide: According to an earlier analysis, most TCR beta V segments yielded productive rearrangements about 90% or about 30% of the time. A later analysis reportedly identified an Asian-associated ancestry cluster as carrying fewer N-insertions than the approximately 670-donor mean.

PCR employed 60 Vbeta and 13 Jbeta primers. Original methodology: Roughly 11 million of the 80 million or so unique TCR beta chains counted in a later analysis were shared. Profiling relied on immunoSEQ multiplex PCR, and the TCRdb table lists in-frame clones only, not all of them. The DNA gave D and trimming, while V, J and clone size come from that table. The sample includes tens of thousands of clones, 65% to 80% seen only once; the top ten take around an eighth. As regards this clone: Its antigen is currently unknown.

The specimen sequenced was PBMCs. The receptor was derived from a male donor in good health and CMV-seropositive. The chain is built from TRBV30 and TRBJ2-7; 15 bases match TRBD2. Written as DNA, the CDR3 is TGTGCCTGGAGTAGGGGACTAGCGGGAGGCTCCTACGAGCAGTACTTC. Residues: CAWSRGLAGGSYEQYF.